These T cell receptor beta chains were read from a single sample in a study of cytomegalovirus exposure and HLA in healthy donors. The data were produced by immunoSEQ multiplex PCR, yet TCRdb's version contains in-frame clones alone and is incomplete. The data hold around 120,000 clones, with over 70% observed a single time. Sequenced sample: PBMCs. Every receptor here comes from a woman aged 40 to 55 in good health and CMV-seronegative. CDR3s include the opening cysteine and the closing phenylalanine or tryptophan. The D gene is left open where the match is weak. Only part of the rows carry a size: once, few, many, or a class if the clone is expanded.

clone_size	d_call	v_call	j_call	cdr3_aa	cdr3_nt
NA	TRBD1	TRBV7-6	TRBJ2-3	CASSLGQGAPDTQYF	TGTGCCAGCAGCTTAGGACAGGGGGCCCCAGATACGCAGTATTTT
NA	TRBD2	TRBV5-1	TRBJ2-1	CASSLAGTSGGDNEQFF	TGCGCCAGCAGCTTGGCCGGGACTAGCGGGGGAGACAATGAGCAGTTCTTC
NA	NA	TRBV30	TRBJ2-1	CAWSVHTGPNEQFF	TGTGCCTGGAGTGTACATACAGGGCCCAATGAGCAGTTCTTC
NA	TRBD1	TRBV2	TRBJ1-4	CASSLGTAENEKLFF	TGTGCCAGCAGCCTAGGGACAGCGGAAAATGAAAAACTGTTTTTT
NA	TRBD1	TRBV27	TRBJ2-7	CASSLSSDRVSEQYF	TGTGCCAGCAGTTTATCAAGCGACAGGGTTTCCGAGCAGTACTTC
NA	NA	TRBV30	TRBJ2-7	CAWSSSSYEQYF	TGTGCCTGGAGCTCGAGCTCCTACGAGCAGTACTTC
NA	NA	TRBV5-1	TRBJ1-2	CASSLQPGKDYGYTF	TGCGCCAGCAGCTTGCAGCCAGGGAAAGACTATGGCTACACCTTC
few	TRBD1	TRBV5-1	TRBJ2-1	CASSLPRSGTGRYNEQFF	TGCGCCAGCAGCTTGCCGAGGAGCGGGACAGGGCGCTACAATGAGCAGTTCTTC
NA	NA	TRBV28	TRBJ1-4	CASSLTVQSNEKLFF	TGTGCCAGCAGTTTAACTGTACAGAGTAATGAAAAACTGTTTTTT
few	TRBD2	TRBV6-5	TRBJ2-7	CASSPTSAFYEQYF	TGTGCCAGCAGTCCGACTAGCGCGTTCTACGAGCAGTACTTC
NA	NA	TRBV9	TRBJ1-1	CASSVNRVGTEAFF	TGTGCCAGCAGCGTAAACAGGGTGGGCACTGAAGCTTTCTTT
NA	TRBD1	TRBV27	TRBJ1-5	CASSLLGGGQPQHF	TGTGCCAGCAGTTTATTAGGGGGCGGGCAGCCCCAGCATTTT
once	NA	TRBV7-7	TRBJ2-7	CASSAGPSYEQYF	TGTGCCAGCAGCGCGGGACCATCCTACGAGCAGTACTTC
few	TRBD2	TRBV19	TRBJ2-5	CASSRLAGEQETQYF	TGTGCCAGTAGTAGACTAGCGGGGGAGCAAGAGACCCAGTACTTC
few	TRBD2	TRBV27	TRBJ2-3	CASSFQPTSGDTQYF	TGTGCCAGCAGTTTCCAACCGACTAGCGGCGATACGCAGTATTTT
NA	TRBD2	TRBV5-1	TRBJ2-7	CASSSLAGFSEQYF	TGCGCCAGCAGCTCGCTAGCGGGATTTTCCGAGCAGTACTTC
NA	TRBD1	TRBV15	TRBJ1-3	CATSSYRGSSSGNTIYF	TGTGCCACCAGCAGCTACAGGGGATCGAGCTCTGGAAACACCATATATTTT
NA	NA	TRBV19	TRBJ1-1	CASSTGQKNTEAFF	TGTGCCAGTAGTACCGGACAGAAGAACACTGAAGCTTTCTTT
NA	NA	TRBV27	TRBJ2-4	CASSSGGQKNIQYF	TGTGCCAGCAGTTCCGGGGGGCAGAAAAACATTCAGTACTTC
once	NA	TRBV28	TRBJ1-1	CASKVGFSTEAFF	TGTGCCAGCAAAGTCGGTTTTAGCACTGAAGCTTTCTTT
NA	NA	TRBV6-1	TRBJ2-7	CASSELRGSNYEQYF	TGTGCCAGCAGTGAACTCCGCGGATCCAACTACGAGCAGTACTTC
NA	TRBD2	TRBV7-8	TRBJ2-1	CASSLNSRLAGDDEQFF	TGTGCCAGCAGCTTAAATAGCCGACTAGCGGGGGACGATGAGCAGTTCTTC
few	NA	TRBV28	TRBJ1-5	CASSLPPGGSQPQHF	TGTGCCAGCAGTTTACCCCCGGGAGGGAGTCAGCCCCAGCATTTT
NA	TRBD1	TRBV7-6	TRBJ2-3	CASSLEGAIGDTQYF	TGTGCCAGCAGCTTAGAGGGGGCTATCGGAGATACGCAGTATTTT
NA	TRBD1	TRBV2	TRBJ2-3	CASPGQGTDTQYF	TGTGCCAGTCCGGGACAGGGAACCGATACGCAGTATTTT
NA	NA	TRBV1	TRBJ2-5	CTSSQDWWFGVLETQYF	TGCACCAGCAGCCAAGATTGGTGGTTCGGGGTTCTCGAGACCCAGTACTTC